This record covers a single TCR beta chain. The antigen remains unidentified. The data were taken from a study of OX40 agonist ivuxolimab in advanced cancers. Study context: Dose-escalation cases comprised hepatocellular carcinoma, melanoma, renal cell or head and neck cancer. Participants averaged approximately 65 years of age (range roughly 23 to 90) and were approximately 81% male. General study findings and limits: With doses of 0.1-3.0 mg/kg, partial responders showed among the lowest clonal expansion. Antigens targeted by the expanded peripheral T cells were not determined.

Assay used: immunoSEQ multiplex PCR; TCRdb lists only in-frame clones, some missing. There are roughly 58,000 clones in the sample; about 83% occur only once, and roughly 0.6% lies in the top ten. Germline V gene data show CDR1 as MGHDK and CDR2 as SYGVNS. Trimming pared 6 bases from V and 4 bases from J, leaving 12 bases between. The CDR3 contains 13 residues. The chain links TRBV25-1 to TRBJ1-1; D call uncertain. The sample in question was CD4+ or CD8+ T cells sorted from blood, obtained in a trial of the OX40 agonist ivuxolimab. This clonotype was sampled from an adult with an advanced solid tumor such as melanoma, head and neck, liver or kidney cancer. For the CDR3, the DNA is TGTGCCAGCAGCCTGGGGTTGGGCACTGAAGCTTTCTTT. It specifies CASSLGLGTEAFF.